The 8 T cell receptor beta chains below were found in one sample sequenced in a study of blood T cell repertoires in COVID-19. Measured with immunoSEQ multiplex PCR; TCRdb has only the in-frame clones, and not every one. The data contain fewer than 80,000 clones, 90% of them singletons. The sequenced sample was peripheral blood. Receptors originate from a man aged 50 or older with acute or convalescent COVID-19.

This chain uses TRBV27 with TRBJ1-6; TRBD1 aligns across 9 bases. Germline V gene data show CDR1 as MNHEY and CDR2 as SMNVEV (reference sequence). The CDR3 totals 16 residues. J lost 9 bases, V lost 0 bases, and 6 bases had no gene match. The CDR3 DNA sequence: TGTGCCAGCAGTTTATCGACCGGGACAGGGAGTTCACCCCTCCACTTT. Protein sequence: CASSLSTGTGSSPLHF.

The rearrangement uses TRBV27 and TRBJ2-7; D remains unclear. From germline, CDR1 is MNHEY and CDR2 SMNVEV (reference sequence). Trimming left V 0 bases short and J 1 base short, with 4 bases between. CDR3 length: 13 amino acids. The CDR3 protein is CASSLSPSYEQYF. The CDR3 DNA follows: TGTGCCAGCAGTTTATCCCCGTCCTACGAGCAGTACTTC.

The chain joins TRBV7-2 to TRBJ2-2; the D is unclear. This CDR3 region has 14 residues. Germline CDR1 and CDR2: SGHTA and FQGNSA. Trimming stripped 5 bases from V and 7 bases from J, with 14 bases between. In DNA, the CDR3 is TGTGCCAGCAGCCCCCAAACAGTTGGCGGGGAGCTGTTTTTT. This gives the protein CASSPQTVGGELFF.

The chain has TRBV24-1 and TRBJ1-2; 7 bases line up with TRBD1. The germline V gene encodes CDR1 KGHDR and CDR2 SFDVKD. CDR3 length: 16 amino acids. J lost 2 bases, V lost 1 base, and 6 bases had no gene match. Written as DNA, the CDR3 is TGTGCCACCAGTGATTTATCACAGGGGACGAACTATGGCTACACCTTC. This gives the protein CATSDLSQGTNYGYTF.

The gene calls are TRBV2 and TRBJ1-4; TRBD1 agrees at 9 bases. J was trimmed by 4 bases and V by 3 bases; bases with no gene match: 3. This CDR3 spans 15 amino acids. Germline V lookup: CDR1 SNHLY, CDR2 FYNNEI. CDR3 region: CASSEVGQGNEKLFF. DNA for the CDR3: TGTGCCAGCAGTGAGGTGGGACAGGGTAATGAAAAACTGTTTTTT.

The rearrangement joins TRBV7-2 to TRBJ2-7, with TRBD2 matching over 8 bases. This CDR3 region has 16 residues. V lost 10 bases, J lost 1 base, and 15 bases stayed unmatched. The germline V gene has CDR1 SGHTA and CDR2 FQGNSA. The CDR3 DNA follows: TGTGCCATTAAAAGGGTCGGGGGGGTCAGTTCCTACGAGCAGTACTTC. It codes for CAIKRVGGVSSYEQYF.

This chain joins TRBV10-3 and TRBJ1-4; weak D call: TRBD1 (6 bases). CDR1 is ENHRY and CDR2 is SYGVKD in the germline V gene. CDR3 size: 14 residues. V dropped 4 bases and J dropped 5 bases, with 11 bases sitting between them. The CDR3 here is CAISAGGPNEKLFF. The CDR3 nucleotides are TGTGCCATCAGTGCGGGGGGCCCGAATGAAAAACTGTTTTTT.

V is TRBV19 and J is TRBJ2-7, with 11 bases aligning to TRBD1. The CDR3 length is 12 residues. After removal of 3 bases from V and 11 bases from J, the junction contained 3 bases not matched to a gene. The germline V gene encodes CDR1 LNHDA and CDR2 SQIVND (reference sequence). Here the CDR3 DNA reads TGTGCCAGTAGTATGGACAGGGGGCAGGAGTACTTC. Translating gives CASSMDRGQEYF.